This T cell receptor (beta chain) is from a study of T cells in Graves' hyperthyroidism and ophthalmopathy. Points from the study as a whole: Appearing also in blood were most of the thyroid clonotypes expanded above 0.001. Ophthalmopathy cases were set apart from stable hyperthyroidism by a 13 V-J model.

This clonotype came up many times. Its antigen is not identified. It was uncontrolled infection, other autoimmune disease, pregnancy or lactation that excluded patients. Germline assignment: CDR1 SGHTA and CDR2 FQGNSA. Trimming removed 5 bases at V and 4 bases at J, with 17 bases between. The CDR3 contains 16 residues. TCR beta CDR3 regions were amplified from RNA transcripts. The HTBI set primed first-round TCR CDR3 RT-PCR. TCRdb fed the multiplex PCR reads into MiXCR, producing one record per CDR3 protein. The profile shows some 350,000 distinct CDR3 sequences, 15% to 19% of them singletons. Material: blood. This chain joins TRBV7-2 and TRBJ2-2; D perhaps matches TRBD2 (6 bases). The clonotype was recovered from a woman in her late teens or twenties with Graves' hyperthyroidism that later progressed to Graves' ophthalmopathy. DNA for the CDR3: TGTGCCAGCAGCCCCTGGGTGGGGGGTGGCACCGGGGAGCTGTTTTTT. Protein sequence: CASSPWVGGGTGELFF.